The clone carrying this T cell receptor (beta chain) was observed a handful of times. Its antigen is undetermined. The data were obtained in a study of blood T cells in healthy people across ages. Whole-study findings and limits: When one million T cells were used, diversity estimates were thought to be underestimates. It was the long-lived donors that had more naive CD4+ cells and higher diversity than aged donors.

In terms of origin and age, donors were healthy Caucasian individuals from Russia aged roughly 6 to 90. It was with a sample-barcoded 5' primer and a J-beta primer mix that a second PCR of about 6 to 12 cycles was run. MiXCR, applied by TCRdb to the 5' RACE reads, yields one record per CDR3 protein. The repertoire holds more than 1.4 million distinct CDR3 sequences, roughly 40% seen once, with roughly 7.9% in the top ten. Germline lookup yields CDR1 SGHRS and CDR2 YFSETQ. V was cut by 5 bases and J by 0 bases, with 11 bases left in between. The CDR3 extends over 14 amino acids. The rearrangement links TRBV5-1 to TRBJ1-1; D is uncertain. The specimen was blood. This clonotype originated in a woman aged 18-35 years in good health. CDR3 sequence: CASRESLVNTEAFF. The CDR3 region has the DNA TGCGCCAGCAGAGAGTCTTTGGTGAACACTGAAGCTTTCTTT.